This T cell receptor (beta chain) was recorded in a study of blood T cell repertoires in COVID-19. Study information: Specimens from acute and convalescent COVID-19 originated in the United States, Italy and Spain. T cells, B-cell-depleted T cells, or PBMCs supplied cDNA or gDNA.

This CDR3 region has 17 residues. Trimming took off 3 bases at V and 3 bases at J, with 18 bases between the two ends. Germline CDR1 and CDR2: SNHLY and FYNNEI. In the authors' methods: Reference gene primer amplification in the assay estimated nucleated cell counts. Repertoires were generated with immunoSEQ multiplex PCR, while TCRdb's copy carries only in-frame clones and drops some. For V, J and clone size, that table is used; D and trimming come from the DNA. Among some 130,000 clones listed, under 90% were seen once. The chain employs TRBV2 and TRBJ1-5; D might be TRBD1 (5 bases). The TCR was taken from a human donor in a cohort sampled during active COVID-19. The material sequenced was peripheral blood. CDR3: CASSDPKTASYNQPQHF. The CDR3 region has the DNA TGTGCCAGCAGTGATCCTAAGACAGCGAGTTACAATCAGCCCCAGCATTTT.